This entry is about one T cell receptor beta chain. Unsorted libraries were prepared from 2 million PBMCs held at -80 C. V was pared by 1 base and J by 3 bases, with 10 bases between. Germline values: CDR1 KGHSH, CDR2 LQKENI. This CDR3 is built from 15 residues. The data originate from a study of neurological immune-mediated disorders. Every sequencing run produced over 190 million TCR-beta sequences, and the sequences from any one run covered 15-18 subjects. TCRdb re-called the 5' RACE reads with MiXCR, one entry per CDR3 protein. In the table there are tens of thousands of distinct CDR3 sequences, 3.4% of which are singletons.

The rearrangement joins TRBV18 to TRBJ1-5; no clear D gene. This sequence was found in a man aged 40-50 years with multiple sclerosis. The sequencing input was PBMCs. The CDR3 protein is CASSPQNGFNQPQHF. The CDR3 bases are TGTGCCAGCTCACCACAAAATGGGTTCAATCAGCCCCAGCATTTT.